The clone carrying this T cell receptor (beta chain) was recorded a few times. Antigen specificity is unknown. These data belong to a study of T cells in Graves' hyperthyroidism and ophthalmopathy. Disease duration was under 3 months in the ophthalmopathy patients, who also had a Clinical Activity Score of at least 3 and a NOSPECS grade of at least 4. Study outcomes and limitations: Ophthalmopathy onset followed model prediction by a median around 6.9 months.

Germline CDR1 reads MNHEY; CDR2 reads SMNVEV (reference sequence). Trimming removed 6 bases at V and 0 bases at J, with 17 bases between. The CDR3 has 16 residues. Amplified TCR beta CDR3 regions derived from RNA transcripts. The HTBI primer set drove a first-round RT-PCR of the TCR CDR3. TCRdb fed the multiplex PCR reads into MiXCR, producing one record per CDR3 protein. The table includes fewer than 250,000 distinct CDR3 sequences, about 25% detected once. This receptor was identified in a woman aged 40 to 55 with Graves' ophthalmopathy. The specimen was blood. This chain connects TRBV27 to TRBJ1-1; no definite D call. This chain's CDR3 is CASRALRTIMNTEAFF. The CDR3 nucleotides read TGTGCCAGCAGGGCCCTTCGAACCATAATGAACACTGAAGCTTTCTTT.